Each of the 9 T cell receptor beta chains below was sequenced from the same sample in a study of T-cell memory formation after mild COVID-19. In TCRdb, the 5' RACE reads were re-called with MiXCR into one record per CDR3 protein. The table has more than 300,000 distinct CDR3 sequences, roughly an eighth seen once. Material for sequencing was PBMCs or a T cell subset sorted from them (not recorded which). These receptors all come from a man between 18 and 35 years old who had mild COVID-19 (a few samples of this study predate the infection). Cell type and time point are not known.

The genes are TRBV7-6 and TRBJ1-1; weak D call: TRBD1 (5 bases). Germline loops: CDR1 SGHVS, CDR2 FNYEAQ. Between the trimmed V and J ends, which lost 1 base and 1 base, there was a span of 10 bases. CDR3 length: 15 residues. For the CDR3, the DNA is TGTGCCAGCAGCTTAGAACGGGGACCGAACACTGAAGCTTTCTTT. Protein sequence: CASSLERGPNTEAFF.

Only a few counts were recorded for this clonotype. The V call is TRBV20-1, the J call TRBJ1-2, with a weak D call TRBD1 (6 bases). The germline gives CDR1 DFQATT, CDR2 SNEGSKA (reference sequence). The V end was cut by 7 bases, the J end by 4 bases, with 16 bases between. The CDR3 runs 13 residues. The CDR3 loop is CSVGGQAGYGYTF. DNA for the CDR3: TGCAGTGTAGGGGGGCAGGCGGGCTATGGCTACACCTTC.

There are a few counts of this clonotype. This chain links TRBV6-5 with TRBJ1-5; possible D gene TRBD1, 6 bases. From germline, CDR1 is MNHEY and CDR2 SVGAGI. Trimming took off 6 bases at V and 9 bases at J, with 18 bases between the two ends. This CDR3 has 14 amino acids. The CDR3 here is CASSSRQADGPQHF. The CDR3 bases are TGTGCCAGCAGCTCTCGACAGGCCGATGGGCCCCAGCATTTT.

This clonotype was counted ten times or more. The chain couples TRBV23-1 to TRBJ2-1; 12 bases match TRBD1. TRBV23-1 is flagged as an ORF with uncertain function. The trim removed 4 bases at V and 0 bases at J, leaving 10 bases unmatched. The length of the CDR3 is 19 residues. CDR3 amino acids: CASSRGDRGPSGSYNEQFF. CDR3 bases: TGCGCCAGCAGTCGAGGGGACAGGGGGCCGTCGGGCTCCTACAATGAGCAGTTCTTC.

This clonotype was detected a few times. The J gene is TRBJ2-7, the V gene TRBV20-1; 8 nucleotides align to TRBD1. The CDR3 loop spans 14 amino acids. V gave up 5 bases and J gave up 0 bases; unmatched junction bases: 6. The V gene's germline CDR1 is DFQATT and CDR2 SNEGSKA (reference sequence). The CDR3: CSASRTGSSYEQYV. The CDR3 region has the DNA TGCAGTGCTTCCCGGACAGGGAGCTCCTACGAGCAGTACGTC.

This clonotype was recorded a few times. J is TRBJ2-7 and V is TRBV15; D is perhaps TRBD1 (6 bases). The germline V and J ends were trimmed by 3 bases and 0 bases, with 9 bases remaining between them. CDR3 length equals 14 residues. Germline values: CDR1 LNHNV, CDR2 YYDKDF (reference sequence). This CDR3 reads CATSRWGPSYEQYF. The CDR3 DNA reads TGTGCCACCAGCAGGTGGGGGCCCTCCTACGAGCAGTACTTC. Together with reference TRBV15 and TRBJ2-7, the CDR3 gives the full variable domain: DAMVIQNPRYQVTQFGKPVTLSCSQTLNHNVMYWYQQKSSQAPKLLFHYYDKDFNNEADTPDNFQSRRPNTSFCFLDIRSPGLGDTAMYLCATSRWGPSYEQYFGPGTRLTVT.

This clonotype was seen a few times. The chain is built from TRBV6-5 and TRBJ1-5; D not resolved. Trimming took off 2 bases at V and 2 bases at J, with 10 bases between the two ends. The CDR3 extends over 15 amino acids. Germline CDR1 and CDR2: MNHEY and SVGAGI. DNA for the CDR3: TGTGCCAGCAGTTACAGCAGACCCCGCAATCAGCCCCAGCATTTT. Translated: CASSYSRPRNQPQHF.

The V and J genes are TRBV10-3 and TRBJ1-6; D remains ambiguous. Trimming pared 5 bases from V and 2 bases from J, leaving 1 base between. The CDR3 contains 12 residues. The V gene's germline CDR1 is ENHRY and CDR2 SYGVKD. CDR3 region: CAISTYNSPLHF. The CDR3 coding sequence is TGTGCCATCAGTACCTATAATTCACCCCTCCACTTT.

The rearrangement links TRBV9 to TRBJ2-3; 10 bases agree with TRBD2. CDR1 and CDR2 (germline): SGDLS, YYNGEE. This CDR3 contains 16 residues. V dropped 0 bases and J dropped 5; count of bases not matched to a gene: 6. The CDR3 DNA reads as TGTGCCAGCAGCGTAGGGGTAGCGGGGGGTGTAGATACGCAGTATTTT. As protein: CASSVGVAGGVDTQYF.